The sequence of this TCR beta chain was determined in a study of T cell changes during pregnancy in multiple sclerosis (dated by TCRdb to between 2019 and 2020). In terms of the full investigation: The study examined how the T cell repertoire changed over the course of pregnancy in women with multiple sclerosis.

The method behind the library was the immunoSEQ multiplex PCR assay. This is the immuneACCESS table as TCRdb keeps it, with only in-frame sequences that have V and J called. A part of the clones is gone; compared with another copy, unresolved V genes explain less than half, and the rest is unexplained. Present in this sample are 9,500 to 15,000 clones, 86% of which were seen just once. Together, the top ten hold approximately 14% of the sample. The trim is 7 bases for V and 6 bases for J, with a gap of 10 bases between the germline ends. The germline V gene (reference sequence) provides CDR1 LNHDA and CDR2 SQIVND. Spanning cysteine to phenylalanine, the CDR3 consists of 12 amino acids. This entry keeps only the CDR3 DNA: 36 bases, framed from base 1. Points on this clone: The antigen it recognizes is unknown. Base qualities are not provided; no much larger clone lies one nucleotide away.

This TCR came from a female donor in good health, enrolled as a control in a pregnancy study. The sample here was CD8+ T cells from peripheral blood mononuclear cells, taken in the second trimester of pregnancy. The chain is encoded by TRBV19 joined to TRBJ1-5; a weak D assignment points to TRBD1 (5 bases agree). The CDR3 protein is CASTTGVQPQHF. DNA sequence: TGTGCCAGTACCACAGGCGTTCAGCCCCAGCATTTT.